This T cell receptor (beta chain) was sequenced for a study of molecular identifiers for immune sequencing clone quantification listed by TCRdb under 2018. Concerning the study at large: In a replicate experiment, RNA from about 19,000 or 110,000 naive CD8 T cells was split into five aliquots, four of which were sequenced. This methods study benchmarked molecular-identifier clustering-based TCR repertoire sequencing (MIDCIRS) and TCR RNA copy counting, using CD8 T cells to do so. Points the paper makes about the study in general: Modeling gave about 3 recovered TCR RNA copies per cell versus around 9.9 by digital PCR, implying approximately 30% capture efficiency. Spiked-in Jurkat TCR RNA equivalent to a single cell was reported to be detectable even among approximately 1.1 million naive CD8 T cells. The sizes of highly expanded clones could end up underestimated when identical TCR molecules share a barcode. In CMV-specific effector cells, clones with more than 20 RNA copies accounted for over 97% of molecules, whereas in naive cells such clones accounted for under 1%. When barcode sub-clustering was left out, chimeric consensus sequences inflated TCR diversity, with chimeras reaching as high as 47%. Spiked-in Jurkat TCR RNA (10 copies' worth), which is not part of the donor repertoire, was contained in the naive libraries.

This clonotype was recorded a few times. Which antigen it targets is not known. No much larger clonotype is one base removed from it; base qualities were not supplied. Library prep was done by PCR. For sequencing, an Illumina HiSeq 4000 was employed. Bulk TCR libraries were generated as previously described, with the TCR primers listed in Table S5 used. Total RNA was purified with the Qiagen AllPrep DNA/RNA kit. Before analysis, reads from multiple sequencing runs of one library were combined. From the authors' description of their analysis: Only reads with exact TCR constant sequence were kept, trimmed to 150 nt, and grouped by their 12-nt molecular barcodes. Reads within each barcode group were sub-clustered using a 15% Levenshtein threshold, and quality-weighted consensus sequences were constructed for each RNA molecule. Non-functional sequences were discarded, and so were lower-count sequences lying one edit away from another sequence. Based on fitting two negative binomial distributions, any barcode sub-cluster with under 20% of the maximum read count was discarded. TCRdb redid the processing of the public reads, applying fastp at Q25 and MiXCR, and retained in-frame beta chains. Each entry is one CDR3 protein sequence, shown with its most common DNA and genes. V and J calls and clone size were set by TCRdb, not the authors. This sample holds more than 50,000 distinct CDR3 sequences; about 20% were observed only once. Clones ranked in the top ten supply under 1.5% of the sample.

Libraries of naive CD8 T cells were built from around 20,000 to 990,000 sorted cells, with 10%, 30% or 50% of the purified RNA used. On a BD FACSAria II, naive CD8 T cells were FACS-sorted as CD8+CD4-CCR7+CD45RA+ and collected into RLT Plus buffer. To test detection sensitivity, Jurkat RNA equivalent to more than 8 TCR copies was spiked into samples of roughly 18,000-1,000,000 naive CD8 T cells. Enrichment of CD8 T cells was performed with RosetteSep CD8+ T Cell Enrichment Cocktail and Ficoll-Paque, after which ACK red cell lysis was carried out. The sequence was collected from a human donor in good health. Some libraries in this study had Jurkat cell RNA spiked in. The specimen sequenced was naive CD8+ T cells from blood, with Jurkat cell RNA spiked in. The cell subset or site label on this specimen signifies: FACS-sorted CD8+CD4-CCR7+CD45RA+ naive T cells.

The CDR3 protein: CASSATTSGFNNEQFF. The DNA reads TGTGCCAGCAGTGCGACGACTAGCGGCTTCAACAATGAGCAGTTCTTC. The chain couples TRBV6-1 to TRBJ2-1; 9 bases in the junction line up with TRBD2. From the cysteine up to the phenylalanine, the CDR3 has a length of 16 residues. Only the CDR3 DNA is retained, 48 bases long and in frame from the first base. Trimmed from V: 4 bases; trimmed from J: 5 bases; junction bases lacking a gene match: 9. CDR1 and CDR2 were assigned from the germline V gene as MNHNS and SASEGT.